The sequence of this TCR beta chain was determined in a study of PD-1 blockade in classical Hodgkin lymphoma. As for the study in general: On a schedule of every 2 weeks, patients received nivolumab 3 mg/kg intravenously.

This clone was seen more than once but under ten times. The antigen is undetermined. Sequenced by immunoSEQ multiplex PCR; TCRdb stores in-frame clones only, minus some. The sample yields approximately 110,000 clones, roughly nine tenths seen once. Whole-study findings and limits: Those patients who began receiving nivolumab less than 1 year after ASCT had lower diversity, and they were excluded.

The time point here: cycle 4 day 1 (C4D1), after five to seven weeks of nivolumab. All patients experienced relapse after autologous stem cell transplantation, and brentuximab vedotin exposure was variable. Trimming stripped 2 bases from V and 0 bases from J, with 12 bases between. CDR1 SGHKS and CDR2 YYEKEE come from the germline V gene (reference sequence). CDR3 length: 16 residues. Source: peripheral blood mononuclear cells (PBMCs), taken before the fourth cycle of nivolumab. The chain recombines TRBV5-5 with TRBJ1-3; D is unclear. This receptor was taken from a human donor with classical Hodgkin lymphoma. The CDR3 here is CASSFSRMGSGNTIYF. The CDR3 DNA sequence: TGTGCCAGCAGCTTTTCACGGATGGGCTCTGGAAACACCATATATTTT.